The 4 T cell receptor beta chains below come from one sample, sequenced in a study of T cell repertoires in cytomegalovirus infection (dated by TCRdb to about 2019). Sequencing took place on an Illumina HiSeq 1500. The raw public reads went through TCRdb reprocessing: fastp at Q25, MiXCR clone calling, in-frame beta chains kept. Merged by CDR3 protein, the rows form single entries marked with the most common genes and DNA. This sample comprises fewer than 80,000 distinct CDR3 sequences, 3.7% of them detected only once. Over 4.5% of the sample comes from the top ten. The sequencing sample was made of PBMCs. Source of these receptors: a human donor in good health (CMV status not recorded). Some clones in this sample may be carry-over from other donors' samples.

This clonotype was observed at least ten times. This chain joins TRBV3-1 and TRBJ1-2; D might be TRBD1 (5 bases). With 6 bases removed from V and 8 bases from J, the gap between germline ends came to 16 bases. The CDR3 sequence is 13 residues long. Germline CDR1 reads LGHDT; CDR2 reads YNNKEL (reference sequence). For the CDR3, the DNA is TGTGCCAGCAGTCCGCAGGGACTTCGGGGCTACACCTTC. Translated: CASSPQGLRGYTF. Based on the CDR3 plus reference TRBV3-1 and TRBJ1-2, the full variable domain is DTAVSQTPKYLVTQMGNDKSIKCEQNLGHDTMYWYKQDSKKFLKIMFSYNNKELIINETVPNRFSPKSPDKAHLNLHINSLELGDSAVYFCASSPQGLRGYTFGSGTRLTVV.

This clonotype showed up many times. The chain couples TRBV12-3 or TRBV12-4 to TRBJ2-1, with a weak D call TRBD1 (5 bases). The CDR3 is 13 residues long. V lost 2 bases to trimming and J lost 8 bases, with 10 bases between them. CDR3 residues: CASSLRQIDEQFF. The CDR3 nucleotides are TGTGCCAGCAGTTTACGACAGATCGATGAGCAGTTCTTC.

In its sample, this clonotype was seen many times. The rearrangement uses TRBV20-1 and TRBJ1-5; no reliable D call. The CDR3 is made up of 12 amino acids. CDR1 is DFQATT, CDR2 SNEGSKA, per germline (reference sequence). The V and J ends lost 5 bases and 7 bases respectively, with 12 bases between them. CDR3 sequence (DNA): TGCAGTGCTTCCAGAGGGAGACAGCCCCAGCATTTT. Its translation: CSASRGRQPQHF.

This clonotype was found many times. The rearrangement joins TRBV19 to TRBJ1-5; 7 nucleotides align to TRBD1. The CDR3 consists of 15 residues. From germline, CDR1 is LNHDA and CDR2 SQIVND (reference sequence). V lost 3 bases and J lost 3; bases outside the gene matches: 5. The DNA of the CDR3 is TGTGCCAGTAGTATCAACAGGGGACACAATCAGCCCCAGCATTTT. Its translation is CASSINRGHNQPQHF.